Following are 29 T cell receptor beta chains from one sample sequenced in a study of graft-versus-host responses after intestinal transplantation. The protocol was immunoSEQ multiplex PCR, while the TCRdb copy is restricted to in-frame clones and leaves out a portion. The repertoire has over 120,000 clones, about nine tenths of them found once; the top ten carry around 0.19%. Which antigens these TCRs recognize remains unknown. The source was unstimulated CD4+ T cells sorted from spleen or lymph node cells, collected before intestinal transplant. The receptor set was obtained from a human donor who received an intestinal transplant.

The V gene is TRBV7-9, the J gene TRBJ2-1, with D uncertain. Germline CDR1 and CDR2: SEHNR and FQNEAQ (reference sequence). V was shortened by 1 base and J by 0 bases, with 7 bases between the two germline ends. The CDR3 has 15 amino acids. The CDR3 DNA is TGTGCCAGCAGCTTAGATCCGATCTCCTACAATGAGCAGTTCTTC. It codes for CASSLDPISYNEQFF.

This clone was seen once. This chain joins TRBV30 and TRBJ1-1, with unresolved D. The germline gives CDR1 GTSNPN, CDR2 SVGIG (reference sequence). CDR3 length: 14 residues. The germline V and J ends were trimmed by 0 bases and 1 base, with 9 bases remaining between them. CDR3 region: CAWSVLAGNTEAFF. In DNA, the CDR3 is TGTGCCTGGAGTGTACTAGCAGGGAACACTGAAGCTTTCTTT.

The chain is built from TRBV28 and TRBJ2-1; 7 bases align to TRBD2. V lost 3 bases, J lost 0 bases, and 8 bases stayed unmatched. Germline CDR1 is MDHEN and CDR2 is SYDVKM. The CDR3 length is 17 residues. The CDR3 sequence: CASSFFLGLGSYNEQFF. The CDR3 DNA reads TGTGCCAGCAGTTTTTTCCTTGGACTAGGCTCCTACAATGAGCAGTTCTTC.

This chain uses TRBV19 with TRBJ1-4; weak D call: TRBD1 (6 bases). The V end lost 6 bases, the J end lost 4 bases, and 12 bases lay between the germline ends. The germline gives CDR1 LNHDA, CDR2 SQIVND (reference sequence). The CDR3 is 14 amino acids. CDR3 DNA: TGTGCCAGTAGGCTCCGACAGGATAATGAAAAACTGTTTTTT. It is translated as CASRLRQDNEKLFF.

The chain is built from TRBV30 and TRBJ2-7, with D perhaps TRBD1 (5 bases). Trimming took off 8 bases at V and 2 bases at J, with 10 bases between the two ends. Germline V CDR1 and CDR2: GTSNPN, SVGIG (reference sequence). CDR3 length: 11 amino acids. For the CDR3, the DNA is TGTGCCGGGGCTGAGACCTACGAGCAGTACTTC. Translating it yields CAGAETYEQYF.

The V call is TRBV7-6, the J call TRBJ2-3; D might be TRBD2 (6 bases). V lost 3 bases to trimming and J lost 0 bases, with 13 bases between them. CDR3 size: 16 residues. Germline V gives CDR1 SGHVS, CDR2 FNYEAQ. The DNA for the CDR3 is TGTGCCAGCAGCTTGGGGAGCGCGGGAAGCACAGATACGCAGTATTTT. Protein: CASSLGSAGSTDTQYF.

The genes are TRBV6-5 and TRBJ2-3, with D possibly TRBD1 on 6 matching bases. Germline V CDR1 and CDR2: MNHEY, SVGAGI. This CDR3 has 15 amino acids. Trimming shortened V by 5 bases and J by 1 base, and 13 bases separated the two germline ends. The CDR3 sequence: CASSAQGSRTDTQYF. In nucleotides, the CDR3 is TGTGCCAGCAGTGCTCAGGGGAGTCGCACAGATACGCAGTATTTT.

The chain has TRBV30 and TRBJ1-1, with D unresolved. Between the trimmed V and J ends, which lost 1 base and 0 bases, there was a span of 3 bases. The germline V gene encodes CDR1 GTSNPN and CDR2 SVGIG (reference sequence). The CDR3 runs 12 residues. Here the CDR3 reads CAWSGLNTEAFF. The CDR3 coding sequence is TGTGCCTGGAGTGGCCTGAACACTGAAGCTTTCTTT.

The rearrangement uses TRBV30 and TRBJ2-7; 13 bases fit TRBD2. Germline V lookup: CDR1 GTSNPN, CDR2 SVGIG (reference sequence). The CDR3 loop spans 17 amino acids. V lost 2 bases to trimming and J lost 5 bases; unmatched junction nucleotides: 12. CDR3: CAWSRPATSGRAHEQYF. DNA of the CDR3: TGTGCCTGGAGTCGCCCCGCCACTAGCGGGAGGGCCCACGAGCAGTACTTC.

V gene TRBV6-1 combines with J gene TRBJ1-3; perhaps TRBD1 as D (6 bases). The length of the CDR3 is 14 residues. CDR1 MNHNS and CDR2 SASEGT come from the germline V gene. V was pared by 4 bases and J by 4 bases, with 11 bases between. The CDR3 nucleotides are TGTGCCAGCAGTGTAACAGGGTCCGGAAACACCATATATTTT. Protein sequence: CASSVTGSGNTIYF.

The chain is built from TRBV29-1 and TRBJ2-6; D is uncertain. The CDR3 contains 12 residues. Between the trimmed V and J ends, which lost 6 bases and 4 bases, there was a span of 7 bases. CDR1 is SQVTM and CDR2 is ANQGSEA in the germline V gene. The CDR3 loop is CSVRLGANVLTF. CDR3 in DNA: TGCAGCGTGCGTCTGGGGGCCAACGTCCTGACTTTC. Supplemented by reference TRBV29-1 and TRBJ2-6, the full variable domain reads SAVISQKPSRDICQRGTSLTIQCQVDSQVTMMFWYRQQPGQSLTLIATANQGSEATYESGFVIDKFPISRPNLTFSTLTVSNMSPEDSSIYLCSVRLGANVLTFGAGSRLTVL.

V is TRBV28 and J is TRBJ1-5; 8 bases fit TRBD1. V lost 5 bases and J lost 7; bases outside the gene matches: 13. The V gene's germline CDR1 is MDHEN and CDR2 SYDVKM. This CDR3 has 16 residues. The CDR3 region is CASSPRGQGAGQPQHF. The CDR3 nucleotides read TGTGCCAGCAGTCCCAGGGGGCAAGGGGCTGGGCAGCCCCAGCATTTT.

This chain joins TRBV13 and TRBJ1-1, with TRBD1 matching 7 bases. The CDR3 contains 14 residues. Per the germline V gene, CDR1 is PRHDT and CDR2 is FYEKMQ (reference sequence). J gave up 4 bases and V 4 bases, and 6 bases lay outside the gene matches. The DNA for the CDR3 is TGTGCCAGCAGCTCGGGACAGAAATTCACTGAAGCTTTCTTT. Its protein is CASSSGQKFTEAFF.

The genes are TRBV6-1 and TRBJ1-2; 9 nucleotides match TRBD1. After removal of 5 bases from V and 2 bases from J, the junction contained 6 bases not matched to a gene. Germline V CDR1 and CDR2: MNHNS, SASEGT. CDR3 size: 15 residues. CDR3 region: CASSPGDRENYGYTF. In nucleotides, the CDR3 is TGTGCCAGCAGTCCTGGGGACAGGGAAAACTATGGCTACACCTTC.

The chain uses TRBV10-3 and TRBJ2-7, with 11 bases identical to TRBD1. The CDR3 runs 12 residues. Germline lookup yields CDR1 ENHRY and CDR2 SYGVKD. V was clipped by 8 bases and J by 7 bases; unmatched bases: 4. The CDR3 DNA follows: TGTGCCATCTGGACAGGGGGCGGGGAGCAGTACTTC. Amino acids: CAIWTGGGEQYF.

CDR3 residues: CASSHQGLADNEQFF. The CDR3 nucleotides read TGTGCCAGCAGCCACCAGGGACTAGCGGACAATGAGCAGTTCTTC. The chain carries TRBV28 and TRBJ2-1; 11 bases fit TRBD2. The CDR3 runs to 15 residues. Per germline, CDR1 MDHEN and CDR2 SYDVKM. V lost 6 bases to trimming and J lost 5 bases; unmatched junction nucleotides: 6.

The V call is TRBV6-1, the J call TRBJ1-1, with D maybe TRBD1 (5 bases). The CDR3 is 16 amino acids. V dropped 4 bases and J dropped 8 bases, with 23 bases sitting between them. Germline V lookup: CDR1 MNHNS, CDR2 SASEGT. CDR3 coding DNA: TGTGCCAGCAGTGCGATTTATGAATTCAGGGCAGACGAAGCTTTCTTT. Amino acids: CASSAIYEFRADEAFF.

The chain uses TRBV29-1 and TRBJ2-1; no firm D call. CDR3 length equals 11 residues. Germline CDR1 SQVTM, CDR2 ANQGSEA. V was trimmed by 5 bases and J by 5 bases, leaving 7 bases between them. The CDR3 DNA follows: TGCAGCGTTACGGGCAACAATGAGCAGTTCTTC. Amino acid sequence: CSVTGNNEQFF.

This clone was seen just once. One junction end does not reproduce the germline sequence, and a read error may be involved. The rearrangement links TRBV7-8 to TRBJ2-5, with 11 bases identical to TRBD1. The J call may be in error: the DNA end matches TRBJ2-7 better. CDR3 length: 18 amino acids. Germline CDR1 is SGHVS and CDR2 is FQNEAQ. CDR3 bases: TGTGCCAGCAGCGAAACGGTGGGACGGACAGGGGGCTCCAACGAGCAGTACTTC. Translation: CASSETVGRTGGSNEQYF.

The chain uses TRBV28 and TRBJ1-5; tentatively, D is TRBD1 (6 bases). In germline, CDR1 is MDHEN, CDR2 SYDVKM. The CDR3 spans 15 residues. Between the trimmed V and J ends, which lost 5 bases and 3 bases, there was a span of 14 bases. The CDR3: CASSKGGLDNQPQHF. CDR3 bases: TGTGCCAGCAGTAAGGGGGGGTTGGACAATCAGCCCCAGCATTTT.

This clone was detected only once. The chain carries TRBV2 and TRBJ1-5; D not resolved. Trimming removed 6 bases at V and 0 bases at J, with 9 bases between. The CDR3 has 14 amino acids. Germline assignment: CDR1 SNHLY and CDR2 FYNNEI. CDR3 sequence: CASRPGSSNQPQHF. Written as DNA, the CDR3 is TGTGCCAGCAGGCCCGGTTCTAGCAATCAGCCCCAGCATTTT.

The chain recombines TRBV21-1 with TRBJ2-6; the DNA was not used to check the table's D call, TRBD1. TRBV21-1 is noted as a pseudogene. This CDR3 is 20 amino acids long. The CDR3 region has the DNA TGTGCCAGCAGCAAGCGTCATCCGGGACAGGGGGGCTCTGGGGCCAACGTCCTGACTTTC. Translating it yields CASSKRHPGQGGSGANVLTF.

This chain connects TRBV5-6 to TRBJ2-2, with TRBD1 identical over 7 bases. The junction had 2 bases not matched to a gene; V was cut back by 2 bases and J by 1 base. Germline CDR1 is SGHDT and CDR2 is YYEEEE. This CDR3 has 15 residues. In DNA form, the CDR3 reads TGTGCCAGCAGCTTAGGGGGCATGAACACCGGGGAGCTGTTTTTT. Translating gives CASSLGGMNTGELFF.

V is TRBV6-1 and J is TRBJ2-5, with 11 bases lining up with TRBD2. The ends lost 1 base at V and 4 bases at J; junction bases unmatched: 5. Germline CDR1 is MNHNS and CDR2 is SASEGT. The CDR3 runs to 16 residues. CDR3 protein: CASSEGRLAGLETQYF. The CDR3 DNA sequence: TGTGCCAGCAGTGAAGGGAGACTAGCGGGACTAGAGACCCAGTACTTC.

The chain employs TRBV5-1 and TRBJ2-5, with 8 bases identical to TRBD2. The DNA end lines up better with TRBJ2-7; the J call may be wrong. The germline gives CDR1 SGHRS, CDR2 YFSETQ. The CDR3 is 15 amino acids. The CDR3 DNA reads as TGCGCCAGCAGCACTCCGGGACTAGAAGCCTACGAGCAGTACTTC. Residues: CASSTPGLEAYEQYF.

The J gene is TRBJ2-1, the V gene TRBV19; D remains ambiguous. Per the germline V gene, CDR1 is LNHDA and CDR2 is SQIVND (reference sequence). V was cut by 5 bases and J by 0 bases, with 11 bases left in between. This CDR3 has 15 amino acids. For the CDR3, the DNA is TGTGCCAGTAGTTTCGCTAGGAGCTCCTACAATGAGCAGTTCTTC. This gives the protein CASSFARSSYNEQFF.

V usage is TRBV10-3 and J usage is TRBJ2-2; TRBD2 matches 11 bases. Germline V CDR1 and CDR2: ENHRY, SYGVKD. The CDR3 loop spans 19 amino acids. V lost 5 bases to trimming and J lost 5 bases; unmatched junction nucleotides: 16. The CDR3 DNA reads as TGTGCCATCAGTAAAACAATAGGACTAGCGGGCGATACAACCGGGGAGCTGTTTTTT. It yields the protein CAISKTIGLAGDTTGELFF.

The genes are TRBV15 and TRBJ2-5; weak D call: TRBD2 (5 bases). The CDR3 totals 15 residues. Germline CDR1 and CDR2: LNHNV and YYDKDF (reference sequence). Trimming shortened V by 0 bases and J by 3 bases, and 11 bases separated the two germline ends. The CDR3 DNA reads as TGTGCCACCAGCAGAGATCCGGGGTATGAAGAGACCCAGTACTTC. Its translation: CATSRDPGYEETQYF.

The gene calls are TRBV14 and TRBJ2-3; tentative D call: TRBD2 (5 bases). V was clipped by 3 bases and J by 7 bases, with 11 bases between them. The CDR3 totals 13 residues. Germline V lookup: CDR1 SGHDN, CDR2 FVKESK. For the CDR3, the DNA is TGTGCCAGCAGCCATTTATCGGGGAATACGCAGTATTTT. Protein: CASSHLSGNTQYF.